The clone carrying this T cell receptor beta chain was seen at least ten times. No antigen is known for it. These data originate in a study of T cells in Graves' hyperthyroidism and ophthalmopathy. Overall study findings and caveats: Expanded thyroid clonotypes (above 0.001) were mostly also found in blood.

V lost 5 bases and J lost 4; bases outside the gene matches: 13. Germline CDR1 SNHLY, CDR2 FYNNEI. The CDR3 has 17 amino acids. TCR beta CDR3 sequences were amplified from RNA transcripts. The TCR CDR3 first-round RT-PCR relied on the HTBI primer set. TCRdb redid the calling of the multiplex PCR reads with MiXCR, one entry per CDR3 protein. Seen here are fewer than 600,000 distinct CDR3 sequences, about 15% observed once, and the top ten hold roughly 13%. V is TRBV2 and J is TRBJ2-2, with 7 bases fitting TRBD1. This TCR came from a woman in her forties with Graves' hyperthyroidism. Sequenced material: blood. The CDR3: CASSSVSGGVGTGELFF. The DNA of the CDR3 is TGTGCCAGCAGTTCCGTATCAGGGGGAGTAGGCACCGGGGAGCTGTTTTTT.